This record concerns one T cell receptor beta chain sequence. Its specificity is unknown. TCRdb re-derived calls from the 5' RACE reads in MiXCR, one entry per CDR3 protein. This table has about 250,000 distinct CDR3 sequences, roughly 32% appearing once. The CDR3 extends over 15 amino acids. Trimming removed 5 bases at V and 4 bases at J, with 17 bases between. The data were taken from a study of CD8 T cells in ankylosing spondylitis. Study results and caveats: For ankylosing spondylitis blood, a TCR beta motif of under ten highly homologous variants appeared characteristic.

Input material: blood, either unsorted or a sorted T cell fraction (not recorded which). The chain joins TRBV12-3 or TRBV12-4 to TRBJ1-2; TRBD1 might be the D (6 bases). This sequence was found in a male donor with ankylosing spondylitis or in good health (not recorded which). CDR3 sequence reads: CASSPRTDPTYGYTF. CDR3 in DNA: TGTGCCAGCAGTCCCCGGACAGATCCCACCTATGGCTACACCTTC.